These T cell receptor beta chains were read from a single sample in a study of blood T cells in healthy people across ages. A single record per CDR3 protein comes from TCRdb applying MiXCR to the 5' RACE reads. The table lists about 1.4 million distinct CDR3 sequences, 55% to 75% of them singletons. The sample consisted of blood. These receptors came from a man aged 18-30 years in good health. Each CDR3 is given with its conserved first and last residue. The D gene is left open where the match is weak. Rows give clone size only sometimes, using once, few, many, or a class for an expanded clone.

TRBV10-3,once,NA,TRBJ2-7,TGTGCTTACTCACGTGGAGACGAGCAGTACTTC,CAYSRGDEQYF
TRBV7-9,NA,TRBD2,TRBJ2-7,TGTGCCAGCAGCTTAGGGGAGGGCCCGTACGAGCAGTACTTC,CASSLGEGPYEQYF
TRBV7-9,few,TRBD1,TRBJ2-7,TGTGCCAGCAGCTCTATAACCGGGACAGAGTCCTACGAGCAGTACTTC,CASSSITGTESYEQYF
TRBV10-3,NA,NA,TRBJ2-7,TGTGCCATGTCTACAGGGTTCATGACCTACGAGCAGTACTTC,CAMSTGFMTYEQYF
TRBV6-5,NA,NA,TRBJ1-2,TGTGCCAGCAGACAAAACTACTATGGCTACACCTTC,CASRQNYYGYTF
TRBV6-1,NA,NA,TRBJ2-1,TGTGCCAGCAGGCAGGGAAATGAGCAGTTCTTC,CASRQGNEQFF
TRBV6-6,NA,NA,TRBJ2-6,TGTGCCAGCAGTTACAGCACAGAAACCTCTGGGGCCAACGTCCTGACTTTC,CASSYSTETSGANVLTF
TRBV11-2,NA,TRBD2,TRBJ2-5,TGTGCCAGCAGCTTTAGAGGCGGGAGGGCCCCAGAGACCCAGTACTTC,CASSFRGGRAPETQYF
TRBV14,NA,TRBD2,TRBJ2-2,TGTGCCAGCAGCCCCTGGACTAGCGGGAACACCGGGGAGCTGTTTTTT,CASSPWTSGNTGELFF
TRBV20-1,once,NA,TRBJ2-3,TGCAGTGCTGAGCGGACCAGAAGGGATACGCAGTATTTT,CSAERTRRDTQYF
TRBV25-1,NA,NA,TRBJ2-3,TGTGCCAGCAGTGAGTACCGACAGGGAGGGAAAGATACGCAGTATTTT,CASSEYRQGGKDTQYF
TRBV6-5,NA,NA,TRBJ1-2,TGTGCCAGCACCAGAGGGGGGGGTGGCTACACCTTC,CASTRGGGGYTF
TRBV14,NA,TRBD1,TRBJ2-7,TGTGCCAGCAGCCAGGGGACAGGGCCCATTTACGAGCAGTACTTC,CASSQGTGPIYEQYF
TRBV4-3,NA,NA,TRBJ2-2,TGCGCCAGCAGCCAAGATACAGGTAGCGCCGGGGAGCTGTTTTTT,CASSQDTGSAGELFF